This T cell receptor (beta chain) was found in a study of cytomegalovirus exposure and HLA in healthy donors. Study-wide results and caveats: Segments of the TCR beta V type were, in most cases, productive about 87% or about 30% of the time in an earlier analysis. The study reported that TCR beta sequences accurately predicted HLA-A and HLA-B alleles in most subjects. An assumption of roughly uniform sequencing depth across donors underlay the presence/absence analyses.

The CDR3 covers 18 residues. Germline V gene lookup returns CDR1 SGHRS and CDR2 YFSETQ. 60 Vbeta and 13 Jbeta primers were used in PCR. Assay used: immunoSEQ multiplex PCR; TCRdb lists only in-frame clones, some missing. The repertoire holds some 150,000 clones, with 65% to 85% as singletons. To note about this clone: Its target is not known.

The specimen sequenced was PBMCs. The sequence came from a woman aged 40 to 49 in good health and CMV-seropositive. This chain joins TRBV5-1 and TRBJ2-5, with 16 bases aligning to TRBD2. The J call is in doubt because the DNA end fits TRBJ2-7 better. The DNA for the CDR3 is TGCGCCAGCAGCTGGGGACTAGCGGGGGGGCCAGGGTCCTACGAGCAGTACTTC. Its protein product is CASSWGLAGGPGSYEQYF.